Presented here are 26 T cell receptor beta chains from one specimen sequenced in a study of OX40 agonist ivuxolimab in advanced cancers. This table comes from immunoSEQ multiplex PCR, and its TCRdb copy is limited to in-frame clones, with some not included. The sample records around 91,000 clones, roughly 89% being singletons. The sample here was CD4+ or CD8+ T cells sorted from blood, taken in a trial of the OX40 agonist ivuxolimab. These receptors were obtained from an adult with an advanced solid tumor such as melanoma, head and neck, liver or kidney cancer.

The chain links TRBV5-1 to TRBJ2-7; either TRBD1 or TRBD2 may fit D (5 bases each). CDR1 and CDR2 from the germline V gene are SGHRS and YFSETQ. The CDR3 extends over 14 amino acids. V lost 2 bases, J lost 0 bases, and 9 bases lay in between. CDR3 in DNA: TGCGCCAGCAGCTTCGAGGGGAGCTCCTACGAGCAGTACGTC. It specifies CASSFEGSSYEQYV.

The table lists this clone with a count of one. The chain employs TRBV10-3 and TRBJ2-1; 11 bases map to TRBD2. After removal of 6 bases from V and 6 bases from J, the junction contained 7 bases not matched to a gene. CDR1 and CDR2 from the germline V gene are ENHRY and SYGVKD. This CDR3 is 15 amino acids long. CDR3 in amino acids: CAISPVGTSGNEQFF. As DNA, the CDR3 is TGTGCCATCAGCCCTGTTGGGACTAGCGGCAATGAGCAGTTCTTC.

This chain joins TRBV28 and TRBJ2-7; 9 positions match TRBD1. The CDR3 sequence is 22 residues long. V dropped 3 bases and J dropped 1; count of bases not matched to a gene: 25. Germline V gene data show CDR1 as MDHEN and CDR2 as SYDVKM. DNA of the CDR3: TGTGCCAGCAGTTTGCGGGGGATAAAACCGGGACAGGGAAGCATTAAGTCCTACGAGCAGTACTTC. Its translation is CASSLRGIKPGQGSIKSYEQYF.

The genes are TRBV10-1 and TRBJ2-3; D uncertain. The CDR3 runs to 13 residues. The V gene lost 2 bases and the J gene lost 5 bases, with 8 bases spanning the gap. Germline V lookup: CDR1 WNHNN, CDR2 SYGVQD (reference sequence). The CDR3: CASSEGRIDTQYF. In DNA, the CDR3 is TGCGCCAGCAGTGAGGGCCGTATAGATACGCAGTATTTT.

The chain has TRBV19 and TRBJ1-5; D not resolved. Looked up from germline, CDR1 is LNHDA and CDR2 is SQIVND (reference sequence). The germline V and J ends were trimmed by 5 bases and 12 bases, with 11 bases remaining between them. The CDR3 has 11 amino acids. CDR3 in amino acids: CASSVNRVQHF. The DNA of the CDR3 is TGTGCCAGTAGTGTTAACCGGGTCCAGCATTTT.

The CDR3 DNA reads TGTGCCAGCACTTCTCCGGGACAGGCGATCTACGAGCAGTACTTC. Its translation is CASTSPGQAIYEQYF. This chain links TRBV6-5 with TRBJ2-7; the match to TRBD1 covers 8 bases. The germline V gene encodes CDR1 MNHEY and CDR2 SVGAGI. CDR3 size: 15 residues. After removal of 7 bases from V and 3 bases from J, the junction contained 11 bases not matched to a gene.

The chain has TRBV2 and TRBJ1-5, with D possibly TRBD1 on 6 matching bases. V lost 4 bases and J 3 bases, leaving 10 bases between the germline ends. The CDR3 totals 14 residues. CDR1 and CDR2 (germline): SNHLY, FYNNEI. CDR3 in DNA: TGTGCCAGCAGTGTGGACAGAGACAATCAGCCCCAGCATTTT. As protein: CASSVDRDNQPQHF.

V usage is TRBV5-6 and J usage is TRBJ2-7, with D possibly TRBD1 on 5 matching bases. Per germline, CDR1 SGHDT and CDR2 YYEEEE. V was shortened by 1 base and J by 0 bases, with 5 bases between the two germline ends. The CDR3 length is 13 residues. CDR3 in DNA: TGTGCCAGCAGCTTGAGGGGCTCCTACGAGCAGTACGTC. Its protein is CASSLRGSYEQYV.

The genes are TRBV6-1 and TRBJ1-5; D unresolved. V lost 6 bases and J 10 bases, leaving 16 bases between the germline ends. The CDR3 has 13 amino acids. Germline-derived CDR1 and CDR2 are MNHNS and SASEGT. CDR3 DNA: TGTGCCAGCAGGGAAACCGGGTCCTCCCCCCAGCATTTT. Residues: CASRETGSSPQHF.

The chain employs TRBV5-6 and TRBJ1-6; 9 bases line up with TRBD1. V lost 6 bases, J lost 9 bases, and 7 bases stayed unmatched. The CDR3 is 14 residues long. The germline V gene has CDR1 SGHDT and CDR2 YYEEEE. The CDR3 coding sequence is TGTGCCAGCAATGGCCGGGACAGGGCTTCACCCCTCCACTTT. Its protein product is CASNGRDRASPLHF.

The chain couples TRBV7-6 to TRBJ2-6, with D possibly being TRBD1 (6 bases). This CDR3 spans 16 amino acids. Trimming removed 8 bases at V and 2 bases at J, with 16 bases between. The germline CDR1 and CDR2 sequences are SGHVS and FNYEAQ. The DNA of the CDR3 is TGTGCCAGCTCCTTATTGGGGGCAGCTGGGGCCAACGTCCTGACTTTC. It codes for CASSLLGAAGANVLTF.

The rearrangement links TRBV28 to TRBJ2-1; D ambiguous. There are 10 residues in the CDR3. V lost 6 bases and J 9 bases, leaving 6 bases between the germline ends. Germline V gene data show CDR1 as MDHEN and CDR2 as SYDVKM. The CDR3 loop reads CASRSSEQFF. The CDR3 DNA reads TGTGCCAGCAGGTCAAGTGAGCAGTTCTTC.

This clone was seen only a few times. The J gene is TRBJ2-3, the V gene TRBV5-1, with 13 positions matching TRBD2. The length of the CDR3 is 19 residues. V dropped 3 bases and J dropped 2; count of bases not matched to a gene: 12. The germline CDR1 and CDR2 sequences are SGHRS and YFSETQ. The CDR3 reads CASSSGRTSGGWNTDTQYF. The DNA of the CDR3 is TGCGCCAGCAGCTCCGGCAGGACTAGCGGGGGCTGGAACACAGATACGCAGTATTTT.

This sequence joins TRBV7-2 and TRBJ1-4; no clear D. The CDR3 loop spans 14 amino acids. V lost 2 bases, J lost 2 bases, and 6 bases lay in between. Per germline, CDR1 SGHTA and CDR2 FQGNSA. The CDR3 coding sequence is TGTGCCAGCAGCTTACACGGGACTAATGAAAAACTGTTTTTT. This sequence encodes CASSLHGTNEKLFF.

This clone appeared once. CDR3 in amino acids: CASSRSGGASLTTDTQYF. The CDR3 DNA is TGCGCCAGCAGCCGAAGCGGGGGGGCCTCCTTGACCACAGATACGCAGTATTTT. This sequence joins TRBV5-1 and TRBJ2-3, with 10 bases that match TRBD2. The CDR3 runs 18 residues. The junction had 13 bases not matched to a gene; V was cut back by 4 bases and J by 2 bases. Germline CDR1 SGHRS, CDR2 YFSETQ.

The chain carries TRBV5-8 and TRBJ1-2; possible D gene TRBD1, 5 bases. Trimming left V 4 bases short and J 8 bases short, with 15 bases between. Germline V gene lookup returns CDR1 SGHTS and CDR2 YDEGEE. The CDR3 loop spans 13 amino acids. CDR3 region: CASSDQAGDGYTF. CDR3 nucleotide sequence: TGTGCCAGCAGCGATCAGGCTGGGGACGGCTACACCTTC.

V is TRBV7-8 and J is TRBJ2-2; the D is unclear. Between the trimmed V and J ends, which lost 6 bases and 4 bases, there was a span of 6 bases. Germline V gene lookup returns CDR1 SGHVS and CDR2 FQNEAQ. This CDR3 has 12 amino acids. In DNA, the CDR3 is TGTGCCAGCAGGGGAACCACCGGGGAGCTGTTTTTT. Residues: CASRGTTGELFF.

The rearrangement uses TRBV28 and TRBJ2-4; D is possibly TRBD1 (5 bases). CDR3 length: 16 amino acids. Germline assignment: CDR1 MDHEN and CDR2 SYDVKM. Between the trimmed V and J ends, which lost 5 bases and 0 bases, there was a span of 14 bases. CDR3 coding DNA: TGTGCCAGCAGTCGGCCACAGGCAGTAGCCAAAAACATTCAGTACTTC. Protein: CASSRPQAVAKNIQYF.

Here the CDR3 reads CASSLTSGRASDTQYF. DNA of the CDR3: TGCGCCAGCAGCTTAACTAGCGGGAGGGCCTCAGATACGCAGTATTTT. This chain connects TRBV5-1 to TRBJ2-3; 13 bases fit TRBD2. The CDR3 is 16 residues long. Per the germline V gene, CDR1 is SGHRS and CDR2 is YFSETQ. Trimming at V came to 2 bases and at J to 4 bases, leaving 4 bases not matched to a gene.

The chain couples TRBV5-5 to TRBJ1-3, with D perhaps matching TRBD1 (5 bases). The germline gives CDR1 SGHKS, CDR2 YYEKEE (reference sequence). V lost 9 bases, J lost 0 bases, and 13 bases lay in between. The CDR3 sequence is 14 residues long. The CDR3 loop is CATRWGSSGNTIYF. The CDR3 bases are TGTGCCACCCGCTGGGGGAGCTCTGGAAACACCATATATTTT. The full variable domain, its missing parts supplied by reference TRBV5-5 and TRBJ1-3, is DAGVTQSPTHLIKTRGQQVTLRCSPISGHKSVSWYQQVLGQGPQFIFQYYEKEERGRGNFPDRFSARQFPNYSSELNVNALLLGDSALYLCATRWGSSGNTIYFGEGSWLTVV.

This chain joins TRBV7-8 and TRBJ2-7; 8 positions agree with TRBD1. The V gene's germline CDR1 is SGHVS and CDR2 FQNEAQ. Trimming at V came to 5 bases and at J to 5 bases, leaving 8 bases not matched to a gene. The CDR3 contains 14 residues. CDR3: CASSKNRGENEQYV. The CDR3 region has the DNA TGTGCCAGCAGCAAAAACAGGGGGGAAAACGAGCAGTACGTC.

This chain uses TRBV21-1 with TRBJ1-4. TRBV21-1 is tagged as a pseudogene. The CDR3 length is 15 residues. In DNA form, the CDR3 reads TGTGCCAGGGAATCCGGGACGCCAACTAATGAAAAACTGTTTTTT. This sequence encodes CARESGTPTNEKLFF.

The chain combines TRBV5-1 with TRBJ2-5, with TRBD2 identical over 7 bases. From germline, CDR1 is SGHRS and CDR2 YFSETQ. V lost 4 bases, J lost 3 bases, and 9 bases stayed unmatched. This CDR3 has 15 residues. The CDR3 spells CASSLLPGREETQYF. The DNA for the CDR3 is TGCGCCAGCAGCCTATTACCGGGGAGGGAAGAGACCCAGTACTTC.

The rearrangement links TRBV7-8 to TRBJ2-7, with 7 positions matching TRBD2. The CDR3 is made up of 14 amino acids. The germline CDR1 and CDR2 sequences are SGHVS and FQNEAQ. Unmatched junction bases numbered 6, after V lost 3 bases and J lost 4 bases. CDR3 DNA sequence: TGTGCCAGCAGCTTCCAGCGGGGCGGATACGAGCAGTACTTC. It yields the protein CASSFQRGGYEQYF.

The chain joins TRBV6-5 to TRBJ2-1, with D perhaps matching TRBD2 (6 bases). The CDR3 is made up of 14 amino acids. Germline CDR1 and CDR2: MNHEY and SVGAGI. V lost 6 bases and J 2 bases, leaving 11 bases between the germline ends. The CDR3: CASSRSSAYNEQFF. Written as DNA, the CDR3 is TGTGCCAGCAGCCGTTCTAGCGCCTACAATGAGCAGTTCTTC.

The rearrangement joins TRBV2 to TRBJ2-1; the D gene could be TRBD1 or TRBD2 (6 bases each). Trimming stripped 6 bases from V and 4 bases from J, with 10 bases between. The CDR3 has 13 amino acids. Germline values: CDR1 SNHLY, CDR2 FYNNEI. The CDR3 region is CASRKGGYNEQFF. As DNA, the CDR3 is TGTGCCAGCAGAAAGGGGGGATACAATGAGCAGTTCTTC.